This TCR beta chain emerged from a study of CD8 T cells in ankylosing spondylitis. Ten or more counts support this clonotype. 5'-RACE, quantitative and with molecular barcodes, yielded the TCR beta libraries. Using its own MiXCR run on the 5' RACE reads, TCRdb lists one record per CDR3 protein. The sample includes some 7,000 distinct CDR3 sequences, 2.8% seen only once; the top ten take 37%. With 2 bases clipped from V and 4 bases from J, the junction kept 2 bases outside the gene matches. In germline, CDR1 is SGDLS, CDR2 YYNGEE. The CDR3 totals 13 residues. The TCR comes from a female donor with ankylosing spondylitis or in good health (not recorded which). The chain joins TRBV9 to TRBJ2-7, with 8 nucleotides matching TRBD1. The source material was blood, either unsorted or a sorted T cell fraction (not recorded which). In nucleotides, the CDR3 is TGTGCCAGCAGCGTTACAGGGGGGTACGAGCAGTACTTC. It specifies CASSVTGGYEQYF.